This TCR beta chain was obtained from a study of regulatory T cells in long-lasting Graves disease. For the study at large: Those Graves' patients who were newly diagnosed had been on antithyroid drugs under 3 months.

Germline lookup yields CDR1 SGHRS and CDR2 YFSETQ. CDR3 length equals 15 residues. The time point is: newly diagnosed GD, antithyroid drugs for less than 3 months. PBMC RNA was the source of the TCR library. Through Arm-PCR of CDR3 regions and iRepertoire HTBI primers, TCR beta libraries were built. MiXCR, applied by TCRdb to the multiplex PCR reads, yields one record per CDR3 protein. The sample has about 450,000 distinct CDR3 sequences, roughly 15% seen once. There are many counts of this clonotype. One end of the junction is discordant with germline, which a read error may explain. These data also formed part of another study, on T cells in Graves' hyperthyroidism and ophthalmopathy.

The origin of this receptor is a woman between 50 and 59 years old with Graves disease. Sequenced material: peripheral blood mononuclear cells (PBMCs), taken at new diagnosis, from a patient treated with antithyroid drugs. The chain uses TRBV5-1 and TRBJ2-6; D is unresolved. CDR3 amino acids: CASSLEGSGANVLTF. The CDR3 nucleotides are TGTGCCAGCAGCTTAGAAGGGTCTGGGGCCAACGTCCTGACTTTC.